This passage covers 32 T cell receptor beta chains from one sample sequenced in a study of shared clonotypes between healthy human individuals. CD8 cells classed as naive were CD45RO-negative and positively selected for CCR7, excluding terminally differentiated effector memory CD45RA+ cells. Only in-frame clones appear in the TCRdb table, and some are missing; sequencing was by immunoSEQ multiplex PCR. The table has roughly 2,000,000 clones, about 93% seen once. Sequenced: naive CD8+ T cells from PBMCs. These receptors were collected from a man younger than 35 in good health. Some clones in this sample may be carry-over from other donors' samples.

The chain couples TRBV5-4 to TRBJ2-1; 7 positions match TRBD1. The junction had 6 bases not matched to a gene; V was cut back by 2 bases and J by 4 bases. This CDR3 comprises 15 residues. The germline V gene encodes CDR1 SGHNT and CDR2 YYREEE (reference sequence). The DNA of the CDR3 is TGTGCCAGCAGCTTACCGGGACAGATATACAATGAGCAGTTCTTC. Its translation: CASSLPGQIYNEQFF. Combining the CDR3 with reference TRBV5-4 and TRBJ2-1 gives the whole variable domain ETGVTQSPTHLIKTRGQQVTLRCSSQSGHNTVSWYQQALGQGPQFIFQYYREEENGRGNFPPRFSGLQFPNYSSELNVNALELDDSALYLCASSLPGQIYNEQFFGPGTRLTVL.

The CDR3 here is CASSFYRSGNTIYF. As DNA, the CDR3 is TGTGCCAGCAGTTTCTACCGCTCTGGAAACACCATATATTTT. The V call is TRBV28, the J call TRBJ1-3, with D hard to call. CDR3 length: 14 residues. Trimming left V 3 bases short and J 0 bases short, with 6 bases between. Germline V gene sequence: CDR1 MDHEN, CDR2 SYDVKM.

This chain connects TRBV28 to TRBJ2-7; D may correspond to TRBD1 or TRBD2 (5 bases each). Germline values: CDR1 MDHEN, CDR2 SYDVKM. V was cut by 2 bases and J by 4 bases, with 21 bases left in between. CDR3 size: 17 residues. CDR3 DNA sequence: TGTGCCAGCAGTTTACCGGGGCCCCCACCTTCTGTTTACGAGCAGTACTTC. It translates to CASSLPGPPPSVYEQYF. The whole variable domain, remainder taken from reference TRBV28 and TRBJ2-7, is DVKVTQSSRYLVKRTGEKVFLECVQDMDHENMFWYRQDPGLGLRLIYFSYDVKMKEKGDIPEGYSVSREKKERFSLILESASTNQTSMYLCASSLPGPPPSVYEQYFGPGTRLTVT.

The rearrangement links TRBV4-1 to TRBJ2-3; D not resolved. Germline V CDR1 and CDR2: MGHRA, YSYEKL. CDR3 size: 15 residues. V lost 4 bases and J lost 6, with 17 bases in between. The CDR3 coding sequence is TGCGCCAGCAGCCGATCAGTAGGTCCGGCGGATACGCAGTATTTT. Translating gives CASSRSVGPADTQYF.

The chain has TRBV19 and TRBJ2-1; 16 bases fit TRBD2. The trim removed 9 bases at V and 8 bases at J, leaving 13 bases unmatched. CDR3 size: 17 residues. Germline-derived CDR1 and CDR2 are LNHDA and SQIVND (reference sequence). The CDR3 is CARRRGTSGRGRDEQFF. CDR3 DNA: TGTGCCAGGCGGCGAGGGACTAGCGGGAGGGGTCGTGATGAGCAGTTCTTC.

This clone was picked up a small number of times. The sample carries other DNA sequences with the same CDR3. The CDR3 loop is CASSLGADTQYF. Written as DNA, the CDR3 is TGTGCCAGCAGTTTGGGGGCAGATACGCAGTATTTT. V usage is TRBV28 and J usage is TRBJ2-3; D possibly uses TRBD1 or TRBD2 (5 bases each). This CDR3 has 12 residues. Per germline, CDR1 MDHEN and CDR2 SYDVKM. The V gene lost 3 bases and the J gene lost 4 bases, with 5 bases spanning the gap.

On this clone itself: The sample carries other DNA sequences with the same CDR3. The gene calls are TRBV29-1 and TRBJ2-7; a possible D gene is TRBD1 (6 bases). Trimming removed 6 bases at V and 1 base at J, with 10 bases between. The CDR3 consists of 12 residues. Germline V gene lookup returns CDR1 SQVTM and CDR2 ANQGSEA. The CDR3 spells CSVRTVSYEQYF. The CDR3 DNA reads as TGCAGCGTACGGACAGTTTCCTACGAGCAGTACTTC.

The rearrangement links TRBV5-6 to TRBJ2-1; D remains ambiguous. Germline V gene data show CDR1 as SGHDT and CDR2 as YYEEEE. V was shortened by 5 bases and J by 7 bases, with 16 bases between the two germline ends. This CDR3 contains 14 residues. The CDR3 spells CASRPDERHNEQFF. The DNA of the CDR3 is TGTGCCAGCAGACCCGACGAACGGCATAATGAGCAGTTCTTC.

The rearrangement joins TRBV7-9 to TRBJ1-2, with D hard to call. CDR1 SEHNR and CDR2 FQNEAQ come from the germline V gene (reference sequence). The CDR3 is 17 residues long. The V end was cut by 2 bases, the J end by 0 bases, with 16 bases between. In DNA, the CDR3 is TGTGCCAGCAGCTTATTAAAAGGCGACTCCTCTAACTATGGCTACACCTTC. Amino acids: CASSLLKGDSSNYGYTF.

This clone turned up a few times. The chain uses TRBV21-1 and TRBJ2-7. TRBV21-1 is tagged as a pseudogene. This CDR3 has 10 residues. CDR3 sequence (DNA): TGTGCCAGCAGCGATTACGAGCAGTACTTC. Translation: CASSDYEQYF.

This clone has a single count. The CDR3 bases are TGTGCCAGCAGCGCCCGGGGGACTGCCAAGTACTTC. Encoded protein: CASSARGTAKYF. The genes are TRBV11-3 and TRBJ2-5, with a possible D match to TRBD2 (6 bases). CDR1 and CDR2 (germline): SGHNT, YENEEA. V lost 5 bases and J 12 bases, leaving 16 bases between the germline ends. The CDR3 extends over 12 amino acids. The variable domain in full, completed from reference TRBV11-3 and TRBJ2-5, reads EAGVVQSPRYKIIEKKQPVAFWCNPISGHNTLYWYLQNLGQGPELLIRYENEEAVDDSQLPKDRFSAERLKGVDSTLKIQPAELGDSAVYLCASSARGTAKYFGPGTRLLVL.

CDR3 bases: TGTGCCAGCAAAGCGGCCGCGACGAACACTGAAGCTTTCTTT. Translation gives CASKAAATNTEAFF. The V gene is TRBV19, the J gene TRBJ1-1; D unclear. CDR3 length: 14 residues. Germline V gives CDR1 LNHDA, CDR2 SQIVND (reference sequence). V was cut by 9 bases and J by 1 base, with 15 bases left in between.

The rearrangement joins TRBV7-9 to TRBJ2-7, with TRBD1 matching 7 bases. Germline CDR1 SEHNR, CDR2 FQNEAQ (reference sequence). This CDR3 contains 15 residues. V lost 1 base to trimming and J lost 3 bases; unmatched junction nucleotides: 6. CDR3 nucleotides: TGTGCCAGCAGCTTAGGGGACAGTTGGGTCTACGAGCAGTACTTC. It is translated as CASSLGDSWVYEQYF. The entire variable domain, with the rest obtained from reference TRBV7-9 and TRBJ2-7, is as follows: DTGVSQNPRHKITKRGQNVTFRCDPISEHNRLYWYRQTLGQGPEFLTYFQNEAQLEKSRLLSDRFSAERPKGSFSTLEIQRTEQGDSAMYLCASSLGDSWVYEQYFGPGTRLTVT.

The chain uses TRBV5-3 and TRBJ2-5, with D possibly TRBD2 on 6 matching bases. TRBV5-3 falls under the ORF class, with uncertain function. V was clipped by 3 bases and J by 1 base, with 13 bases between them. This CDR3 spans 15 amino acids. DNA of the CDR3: TGTGCCAGAAGCTCCATTCGGGGGTCCCAAGAGACCCAGTACTTC. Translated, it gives CARSSIRGSQETQYF.

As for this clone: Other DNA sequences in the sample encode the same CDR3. The CDR3: CASSELRGSNQPQHF. CDR3 bases: TGTGCCAGCAGTGAATTGCGAGGTAGCAATCAGCCCCAGCATTTT. The genes are TRBV6-1 and TRBJ1-5, with D uncertain. Trimming took off 2 bases at V and 0 bases at J, with 8 bases between the two ends. CDR3 length equals 15 residues. Per the germline V gene, CDR1 is MNHNS and CDR2 is SASEGT.

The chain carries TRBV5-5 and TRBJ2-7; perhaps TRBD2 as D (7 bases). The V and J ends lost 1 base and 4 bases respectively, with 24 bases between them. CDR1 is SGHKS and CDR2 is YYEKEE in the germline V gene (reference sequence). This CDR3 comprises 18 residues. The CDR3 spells CASSLRFMASRGAYEQYF. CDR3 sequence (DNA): TGTGCCAGCAGCTTGCGGTTTATGGCGTCCCGGGGGGCATACGAGCAGTACTTC.

The CDR3 loop reads CASSLSGGARNTIYF. CDR3 sequence (DNA): TGTGCCAGCAGTTTATCGGGGGGGGCGAGAAACACCATATATTTT. The chain couples TRBV27 to TRBJ1-3; tentative D call: TRBD1 (6 bases). This CDR3 has 15 amino acids. V lost 0 bases to trimming and J lost 5 bases, with 11 bases between them. Germline values: CDR1 MNHEY, CDR2 SMNVEV (reference sequence).

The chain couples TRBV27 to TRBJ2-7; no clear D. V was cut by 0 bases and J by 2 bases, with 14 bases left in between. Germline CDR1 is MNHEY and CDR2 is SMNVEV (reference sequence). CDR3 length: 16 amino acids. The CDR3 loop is CASSLSVAALPYEQYF. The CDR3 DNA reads TGTGCCAGCAGTTTATCGGTGGCTGCCCTACCCTACGAGCAGTACTTC.

The CDR3 spells CASSLVGQANVLTF. DNA for the CDR3: TGTGCCAGCAGCTTAGTAGGACAGGCCAACGTCCTGACTTTC. The chain carries TRBV7-2 and TRBJ2-6; D may be TRBD1 (5 bases). The germline V gene has CDR1 SGHTA and CDR2 FQGNSA. The CDR3 consists of 14 residues. V lost 1 base, J lost 6 bases, and 7 bases lay in between.

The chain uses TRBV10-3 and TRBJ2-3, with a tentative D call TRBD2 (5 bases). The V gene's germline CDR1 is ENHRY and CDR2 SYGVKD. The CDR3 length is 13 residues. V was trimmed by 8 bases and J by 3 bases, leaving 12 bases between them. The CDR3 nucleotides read TGTGCCATCCCCCTCGAGGGTACAGATACGCAGTATTTT. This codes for CAIPLEGTDTQYF.

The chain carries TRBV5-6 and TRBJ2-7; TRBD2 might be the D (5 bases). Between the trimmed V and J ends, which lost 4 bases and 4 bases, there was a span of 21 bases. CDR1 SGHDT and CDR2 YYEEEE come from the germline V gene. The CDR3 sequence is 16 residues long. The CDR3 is CASSPGFSRGIYEQYF. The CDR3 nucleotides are TGTGCCAGCAGCCCCGGGTTCTCACGAGGGATATACGAGCAGTACTTC.

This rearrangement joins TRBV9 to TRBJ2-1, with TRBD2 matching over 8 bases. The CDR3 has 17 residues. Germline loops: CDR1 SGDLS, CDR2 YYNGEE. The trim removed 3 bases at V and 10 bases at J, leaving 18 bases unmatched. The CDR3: CASSAQPGLVTGGEQFF. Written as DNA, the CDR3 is TGTGCCAGCAGCGCGCAGCCGGGACTAGTCACGGGCGGGGAGCAGTTCTTC.

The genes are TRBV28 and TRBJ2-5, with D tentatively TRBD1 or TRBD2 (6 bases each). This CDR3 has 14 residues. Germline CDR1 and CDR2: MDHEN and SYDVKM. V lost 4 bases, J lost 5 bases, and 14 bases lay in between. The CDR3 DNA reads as TGTGCCAGCAGTTCCGGGGGCGCGGTGGAGACCCAGTACTTC. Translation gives CASSSGGAVETQYF.

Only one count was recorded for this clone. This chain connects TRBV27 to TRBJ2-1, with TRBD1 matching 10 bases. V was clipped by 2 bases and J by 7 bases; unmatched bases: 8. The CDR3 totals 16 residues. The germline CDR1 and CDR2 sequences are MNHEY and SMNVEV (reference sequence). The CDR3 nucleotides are TGTGCCAGCAGTTTAAACCCGGGACAGGGGCGAAATGAGCAGTTCTTC. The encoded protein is CASSLNPGQGRNEQFF.

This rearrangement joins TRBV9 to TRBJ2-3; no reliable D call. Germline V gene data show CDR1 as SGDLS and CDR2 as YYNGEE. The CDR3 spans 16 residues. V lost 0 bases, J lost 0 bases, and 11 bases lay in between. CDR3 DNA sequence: TGTGCCAGCAGCGTAGAAGGCCTCTCTAGCACAGATACGCAGTATTTT. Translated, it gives CASSVEGLSSTDTQYF. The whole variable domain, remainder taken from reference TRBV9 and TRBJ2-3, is DSGVTQTPKHLITATGQRVTLRCSPRSGDLSVYWYQQSLDQGLQFLIQYYNGEERAKGNILERFSAQQFPDLHSELNLSSLELGDSALYFCASSVEGLSSTDTQYFGPGTRLTVL.

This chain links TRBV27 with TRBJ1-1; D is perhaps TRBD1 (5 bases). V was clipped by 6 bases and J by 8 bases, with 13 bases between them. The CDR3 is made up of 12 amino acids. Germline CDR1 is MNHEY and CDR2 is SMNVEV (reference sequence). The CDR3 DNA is TGTGCCAGCAGAGAATCGGGGGGGGAAGCTTTCTTT. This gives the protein CASRESGGEAFF.

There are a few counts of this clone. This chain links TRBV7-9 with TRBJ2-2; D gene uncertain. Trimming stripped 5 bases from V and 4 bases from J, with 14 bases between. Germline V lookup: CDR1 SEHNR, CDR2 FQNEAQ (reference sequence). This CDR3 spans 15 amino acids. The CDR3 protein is CASSPSLGGTGELFF. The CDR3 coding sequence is TGTGCCAGCAGCCCCAGTTTAGGCGGCACCGGGGAGCTGTTTTTT.

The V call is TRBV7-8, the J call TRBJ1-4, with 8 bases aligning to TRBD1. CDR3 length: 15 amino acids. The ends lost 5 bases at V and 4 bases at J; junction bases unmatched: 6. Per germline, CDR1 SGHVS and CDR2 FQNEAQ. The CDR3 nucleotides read TGTGCCAGCAGCGCCTCAGGGGGCCTTAATGAAAAACTGTTTTTT. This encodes CASSASGGLNEKLFF.

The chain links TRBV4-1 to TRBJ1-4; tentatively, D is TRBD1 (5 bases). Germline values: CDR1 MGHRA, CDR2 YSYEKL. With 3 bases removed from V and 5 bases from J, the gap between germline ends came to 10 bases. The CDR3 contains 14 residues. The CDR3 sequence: CASSQLGRNEKLFF. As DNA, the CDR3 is TGCGCCAGCAGCCAGTTGGGACGGAATGAAAAACTGTTTTTT.

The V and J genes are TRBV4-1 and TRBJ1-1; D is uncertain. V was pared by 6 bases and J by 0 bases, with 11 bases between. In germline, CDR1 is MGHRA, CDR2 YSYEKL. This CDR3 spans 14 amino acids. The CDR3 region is CASRSTLMNTEAFF. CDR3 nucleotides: TGCGCCAGCAGGTCTACGCTCATGAACACTGAAGCTTTCTTT.

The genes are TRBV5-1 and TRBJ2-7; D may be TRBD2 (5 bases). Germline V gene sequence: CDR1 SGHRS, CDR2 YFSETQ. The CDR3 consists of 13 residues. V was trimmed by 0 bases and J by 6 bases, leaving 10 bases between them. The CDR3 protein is CASSLAEGGEQYF. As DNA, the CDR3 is TGCGCCAGCAGCTTGGCCGAGGGTGGCGAGCAGTACTTC.

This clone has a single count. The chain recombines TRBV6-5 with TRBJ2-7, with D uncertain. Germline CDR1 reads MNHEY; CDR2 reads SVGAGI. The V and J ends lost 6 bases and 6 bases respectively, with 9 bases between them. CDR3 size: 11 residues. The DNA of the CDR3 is TGTGCCAGCAGCACCTCTTTCGAGCAGTACTTC. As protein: CASSTSFEQYF.